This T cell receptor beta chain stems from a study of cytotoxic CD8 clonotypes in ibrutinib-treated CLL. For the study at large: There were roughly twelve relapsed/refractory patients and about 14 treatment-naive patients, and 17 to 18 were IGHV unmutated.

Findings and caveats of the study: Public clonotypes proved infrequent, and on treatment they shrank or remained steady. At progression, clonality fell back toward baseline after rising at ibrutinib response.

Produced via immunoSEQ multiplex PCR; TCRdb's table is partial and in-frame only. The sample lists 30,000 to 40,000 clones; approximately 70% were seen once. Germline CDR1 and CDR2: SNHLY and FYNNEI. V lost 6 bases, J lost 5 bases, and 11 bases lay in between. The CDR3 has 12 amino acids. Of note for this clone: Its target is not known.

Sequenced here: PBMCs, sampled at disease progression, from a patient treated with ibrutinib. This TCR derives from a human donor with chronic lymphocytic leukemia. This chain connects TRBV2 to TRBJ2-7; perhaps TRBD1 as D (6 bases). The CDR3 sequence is CASRFGGNEQYF. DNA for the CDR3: TGTGCCAGCAGGTTTGGGGGCAACGAGCAGTACTTC.